The source of this T cell receptor beta chain is a study of blood T cell repertoires in COVID-19. The wider study: The United States, Italy and Spain provided the acute and convalescent COVID-19 samples. Sample material is recorded as cDNA or gDNA derived from T cells, B-cell-depleted T cells, or PBMCs.

Germline CDR1 is SGHRS and CDR2 is YFSETQ. CDR3 length equals 16 residues. Trimming took 4 bases from V and 4 from J; bases not matched to a gene: 7. Seattle patients were enrolled during active infection and followed longitudinally. Per the original methods: Reference gene primer amplification gave estimated nucleated cell counts. The method was immunoSEQ multiplex PCR; TCRdb's version includes in-frame clones alone and lacks a portion of them. V and J calls and clone size follow that table, whereas D and trimming were derived from the DNA. The table lists 80,000 to 95,000 clones, 80% to 90% of them singletons, with roughly 4.8% in the top ten.

The sequenced sample consisted of peripheral blood. This rearrangement joins TRBV5-1 to TRBJ2-1; 11 bases line up with TRBD2. This TCR came from a man aged 80 or over with COVID-19, enrolled during active disease. CDR3 sequence: CASSPLTSGGYNEQFF. CDR3 in DNA: TGCGCCAGCAGCCCCCTAACTAGCGGGGGATACAATGAGCAGTTCTTC.